The T cell receptor beta chain under discussion was sequenced for a study of T cell changes during pregnancy in multiple sclerosis (dated by TCRdb to the late 2010s). Looking at the study overall: The study examined how the T cell repertoire changed over the course of pregnancy in women with multiple sclerosis.

Library preparation was by the immunoSEQ multiplex PCR assay. TCRdb took this table from immuneACCESS and kept in-frame rearrangements with V and J called. Such tables lack part of the clones; where checked against another copy, unresolved V genes explain under half of the gap, and the rest is unexplained. The sample table shows 40,000 or so clones, and 85% to 95% are seen once. About 8.3% of the sample comes from the top ten. The count of this clone is one. Its antigen is currently not known. Base quality data are lacking; no much larger clone is found one base away. This receptor was obtained from a female donor with multiple sclerosis, enrolled in a pregnancy study. Sequences were derived from CD8+ T cells from peripheral blood mononuclear cells, sampled in the third trimester of pregnancy.

Here the CDR3 is given as CASSQATEGDRAYEQYF. The bases read TGCGCCAGCAGCCAAGCAACTGAGGGGGACAGGGCGTACGAGCAGTACTTC. The sequence links TRBV4-1 to TRBJ2-7; 9 central nucleotides agree with TRBD1. V ends up 1 base short and J 4 bases short, with an unmatched junction base count of 11. The germline V gene provides CDR1 MGHRA and CDR2 YSYEKL. The CDR3 measures 17 amino acids from cysteine to phenylalanine. The sequence is cut down to CDR3 DNA, 51 bases in frame from base 1.